A single sample gave rise to the 32 T cell receptor beta chains below, sequenced in a study of blood T cell repertoires in COVID-19. Here immunoSEQ multiplex PCR was the method, and the copy in TCRdb shows in-frame clones only, minus some. The table shows 55,000 to 75,000 clones, with around 80% occurring only once. The material sequenced was peripheral blood. These receptors came from a human donor in a cohort sampled during active COVID-19.

This chain connects TRBV6-5 to TRBJ1-1; possibly TRBD1 for D (5 bases). The CDR3 length is 14 residues. Germline V gene sequence: CDR1 MNHEY, CDR2 SVGAGI. The V end lost 2 bases, the J end lost 1 base, and 8 bases lay between the germline ends. This chain's CDR3 is CASSYTTANTEAFF. Here the CDR3 DNA reads TGTGCCAGCAGTTACACGACAGCGAACACTGAAGCTTTCTTT.

The chain uses TRBV11-2 and TRBJ2-7; 7 bases are a match to TRBD1. V shed 5 bases and J 3 bases; nucleotides not matched to a gene: 7. The CDR3 spans 14 residues. Germline V CDR1 and CDR2: SGHAT, FQNNGV. The CDR3 sequence is CASSQLQGVYEQYF. The CDR3 DNA reads TGTGCCAGCAGCCAGCTCCAGGGGGTCTACGAGCAGTACTTC.

The chain uses TRBV5-1 and TRBJ2-1; TRBD2 might be the D (7 bases). Germline CDR1 is SGHRS and CDR2 is YFSETQ. Trimming took 2 bases from V and 4 from J, leaving 10 bases between them. This CDR3 has 14 residues. The CDR3 DNA reads TGCGCCAGCAGCTTTAGGGGGGGTTACAATGAGCAGTTCTTC. Translating gives CASSFRGGYNEQFF. The whole variable domain, remainder taken from reference TRBV5-1 and TRBJ2-1, is KAGVTQTPRYLIKTRGQQVTLSCSPISGHRSVSWYQQTPGQGLQFLFEYFSETQRNKGNFPGRFSGRQFSNSRSEMNVSTLELGDSALYLCASSFRGGYNEQFFGPGTRLTVL.

The chain uses TRBV3-1 (or the pseudogene TRBV3-2) and TRBJ2-7; 9 nucleotides align to TRBD1. After removal of 2 bases from V and 4 bases from J, the junction contained 6 bases not matched to a gene. From germline, CDR1 is LGHDT and CDR2 YNNKEL (reference sequence). This CDR3 is 15 amino acids long. For the CDR3, the DNA is TGTGCCAGCAGCCAAAGAACAGGGGGCTTATACGAGCAGTACTTC. It translates to CASSQRTGGLYEQYF.

The chain is built from TRBV2 and TRBJ1-2; TRBD1 matches 7 bases. V lost 2 bases to trimming and J lost 4 bases; unmatched junction nucleotides: 10. Per germline, CDR1 SNHLY and CDR2 FYNNEI. This CDR3 is 16 amino acids long. CDR3 loop: CASSENSDREVYGYTF. The CDR3 DNA reads as TGTGCCAGCAGTGAAAATTCCGACAGGGAGGTCTATGGCTACACCTTC.

This clone came up once. V and J are TRBV5-6 and TRBJ2-2; 7 positions match TRBD1. The CDR3 runs 14 residues. The germline V gene encodes CDR1 SGHDT and CDR2 YYEEEE. The V segment lost 4 bases and the J segment 7 bases; nucleotides outside the gene matches: 7. CDR3 DNA: TGTGCCAGCAGCAGCCCGACAGGGATCGGGGAGCTGTTTTTT. Protein: CASSSPTGIGELFF.

The CDR3 nucleotides read TGTGCCAGCTCACCACCGAGTCATTCCACAGATACGCAGTATTTT. It yields the protein CASSPPSHSTDTQYF. The chain employs TRBV18 and TRBJ2-3; D remains ambiguous. The CDR3 is 15 amino acids. From germline, CDR1 is KGHSH and CDR2 LQKENI. Trimming left V 0 bases short and J 2 bases short, with 9 bases between.

J is TRBJ2-5 and V is TRBV14; 9 nucleotides line up with TRBD2. This CDR3 is built from 16 residues. The trim removed 4 bases at V and 4 bases at J, leaving 10 bases unmatched. The V gene's germline CDR1 is SGHDN and CDR2 FVKESK. The CDR3 DNA follows: TGTGCCAGCAGCCCCCGGGGTAGCGGGAGAACAGAGACCCAGTACTTC. Translated: CASSPRGSGRTETQYF.

This clone was recorded a few times. The rearrangement joins TRBV7-2 to TRBJ2-7; D is unresolved. The V gene's germline CDR1 is SGHTA and CDR2 FQGNSA. CDR3 length equals 15 residues. With 0 bases removed from V and 1 base from J, the gap between germline ends came to 10 bases. The CDR3 nucleotides are TGTGCCAGCAGCTTAGCGGTCGGTAAGTCCTACGAGCAGTACTTC. Translating it yields CASSLAVGKSYEQYF.

The chain joins TRBV19 to TRBJ1-5; TRBD1 matches at 8 bases. Germline V gives CDR1 LNHDA, CDR2 SQIVND (reference sequence). The J segment lost 0 bases and the V segment lost 3 bases, leaving 7 bases of the junction unmatched. There are 17 residues in the CDR3. The CDR3 bases are TGTGCCAGTAGTATTACTACAGGGGGGAATAGCAATCAGCCCCAGCATTTT. It is translated as CASSITTGGNSNQPQHF.

Worth noting for this clone: One junction end does not reproduce the germline sequence, and a read error may be involved. The gene calls are TRBV18 and TRBJ1-5; tentatively, D is TRBD1 (5 bases). The CDR3 covers 17 residues. Germline CDR1 KGHSH, CDR2 LQKENI. Here the CDR3 reads CASSPGGAGSSNQSQHF. The CDR3 DNA is TGTGCCAGCTCACCAGGTGGGGCGGGGAGTAGCAATCAGTCCCAGCATTTT.

The CDR3 loop reads CASSEAFDRGYSPLHF. Here the CDR3 DNA reads TGTGCCAGCAGTGAAGCCTTCGACAGGGGTTATTCACCCCTCCACTTT. V gene TRBV6-1 combines with J gene TRBJ1-6, with TRBD1 matching over 8 bases. With 0 bases clipped from V and 8 bases from J, the junction kept 6 bases outside the gene matches. CDR1 and CDR2 from the germline V gene are MNHNS and SASEGT. The CDR3 has 16 residues.

V usage is TRBV2 and J usage is TRBJ2-1, with 9 positions matching TRBD1. After removal of 5 bases from V and 14 bases from J, the junction contained 7 bases not matched to a gene. The CDR3 loop spans 12 amino acids. Germline V gives CDR1 SNHLY, CDR2 FYNNEI. DNA of the CDR3: TGTGCCAGCAGTTCAAACCGGGACAGGGAGTTCTTC. Translation gives CASSSNRDREFF. Combining the CDR3 with reference TRBV2 and TRBJ2-1 gives the whole variable domain EPEVTQTPSHQVTQMGQEVILRCVPISNHLYFYWYRQILGQKVEFLVSFYNNEISEKSEIFDDQFSVERPDGSNFTLKIRSTKLEDSAMYFCASSSNRDREFFGPGTRLTVL.

The V call is TRBV5-8, the J call TRBJ1-4, with D possibly being TRBD1 (5 bases). V gave up 4 bases and J gave up 7 bases, with 17 bases separating them. CDR3 length: 15 residues. Germline values: CDR1 SGHTS, CDR2 YDEGEE. The CDR3 here is CASSGTGGLSEKLFF. The DNA of the CDR3 is TGTGCCAGCAGCGGGACCGGGGGATTAAGTGAAAAACTGTTTTTT.

V gene TRBV5-1 combines with J gene TRBJ2-3, with TRBD2 matching 11 bases. The CDR3 consists of 18 residues. Trimming removed 2 bases from V and 0 bases from J; junction bases left unmatched: 8. The germline CDR1 and CDR2 sequences are SGHRS and YFSETQ. CDR3 sequence: CASSLGSGGDTSTDTQYF. As DNA, the CDR3 is TGCGCCAGCAGCTTAGGTAGCGGGGGGGATACTAGCACAGATACGCAGTATTTT.

This clone was seen a few times. The CDR3 nucleotides are TGTGCCAGCAGTTCGGACACCATCCTGCACAATGAGCAGTTCTTC. As protein: CASSSDTILHNEQFF. This chain links TRBV27 with TRBJ2-1; D perhaps matches TRBD1 (5 bases). The CDR3 totals 15 residues. CDR1 is MNHEY, CDR2 SMNVEV, per germline (reference sequence). The V end lost 4 bases, the J end lost 5 bases, and 15 bases lay between the germline ends.

The chain recombines TRBV7-2 with TRBJ1-1; tentatively, D is TRBD1 (5 bases). CDR1 and CDR2 from the germline V gene are SGHTA and FQGNSA. The CDR3 spans 14 residues. Between the trimmed V and J ends, which lost 6 bases and 5 bases, there was a span of 16 bases. The DNA for the CDR3 is TGTGCCAGCAGTCCGTCGGGGGGAAGGACTGAAGCTTTCTTT. This gives the protein CASSPSGGRTEAFF.

The DNA for the CDR3 is TGTGCCACCAGCAGAGATCCTGGACAGGGATCCTATGGCTACACCTTC. It encodes CATSRDPGQGSYGYTF. The chain uses TRBV15 and TRBJ1-2, with TRBD1 identical over 8 bases. Germline V CDR1 and CDR2: LNHNV, YYDKDF (reference sequence). The CDR3 runs 16 residues. The V and J ends lost 0 bases and 4 bases, in that order; junction bases with no gene match: 7.

CDR3 sequence: CAISAGQLSTDTQYF. The CDR3 DNA sequence: TGTGCCATCAGCGCGGGACAGCTAAGCACAGATACGCAGTATTTT. The J gene is TRBJ2-3, the V gene TRBV10-3; maybe TRBD1 (7 bases). The CDR3 has 15 residues. Deletions cut 6 bases from V and 0 bases from J, with 13 bases between. Germline lookup yields CDR1 ENHRY and CDR2 SYGVKD.

The chain combines TRBV4-1 with TRBJ2-5; TRBD2 aligns across 13 bases. After removal of 1 base from V and 5 bases from J, the junction contained 4 bases not matched to a gene. The CDR3 totals 16 residues. Germline CDR1 is MGHRA and CDR2 is YSYEKL. Written as DNA, the CDR3 is TGCGCCAGCAGCCAAGGACTAGCGGGGGGTCGGGAGACCCAGTACTTC. It codes for CASSQGLAGGRETQYF.

The rearrangement uses TRBV5-4 and TRBJ2-3; 10 positions agree with TRBD1. This CDR3 has 15 amino acids. Germline V gene lookup returns CDR1 SGHNT and CDR2 YYREEE (reference sequence). With V trimmed by 4 bases and J by 7 bases, 9 bases remained unmatched. The CDR3 region is CASSPGTGEENTQYF. The CDR3 DNA reads as TGTGCCAGCAGCCCAGGGACAGGGGAGGAGAATACGCAGTATTTT.

The CDR3 bases are TGTGCCAGCAGCTTGGCCCGTAGGGGAGGAGGGAACACTGAAGCTTTCTTT. Translating it yields CASSLARRGGGNTEAFF. The chain carries TRBV5-8 and TRBJ1-1; tentative D call: TRBD1 (5 bases). Germline-derived CDR1 and CDR2 are SGHTS and YDEGEE. V was trimmed by 0 bases and J by 1 base, leaving 16 bases between them. This CDR3 spans 17 amino acids.

J is TRBJ2-3 and V is TRBV2, with D possibly being TRBD1 (6 bases). V lost 1 base and J 2 bases, leaving 10 bases between the germline ends. Per the germline V gene, CDR1 is SNHLY and CDR2 is FYNNEI. The CDR3 runs to 15 residues. The CDR3 DNA follows: TGTGCCAGCAGTGAAGATCGACAGGACACAGATACGCAGTATTTT. The encoded protein is CASSEDRQDTDTQYF.

This clone occurred a few times. V gene TRBV11-2 combines with J gene TRBJ2-5, with 8 positions matching TRBD1. Germline V gene data show CDR1 as SGHAT and CDR2 as FQNNGV. The CDR3 contains 15 residues. The junction had 10 bases not matched to a gene; V was cut back by 5 bases and J by 5 bases. DNA of the CDR3: TGTGCCAGCAGCCCAGGGACAGGTCGTAGGGAGACCCAGTACTTC. Encoded protein: CASSPGTGRRETQYF. Variable domain in full (rest from reference TRBV11-2 and TRBJ2-5): EAGVAQSPRYKIIEKRQSVAFWCNPISGHATLYWYQQILGQGPKLLIQFQNNGVVDDSQLPKDRFSAERLKGVDSTLKIQPAKLEDSAVYLCASSPGTGRRETQYFGPGTRLLVL.

The chain combines TRBV5-1 with TRBJ2-3, with 12 bases identical to TRBD2. Germline CDR1 and CDR2: SGHRS and YFSETQ. The CDR3 is 19 amino acids. J lost 5 bases, V lost 4 bases, and 17 bases had no gene match. The CDR3, as DNA: TGCGCCAGCAGCCTCTCCGGGACTAGCGGGCCACACAAGGGAGATACGCAGTATTTT. Translated, it gives CASSLSGTSGPHKGDTQYF.

On this clone: An end of the junction does not agree with germline; a read error may underlie this. This chain joins TRBV7-9 and TRBJ2-1; no reliable D call. CDR1 is SEHNR and CDR2 is FQNEAQ in the germline V gene (reference sequence). There are 15 residues in the CDR3. This CDR3 is CANSPQYNSYNEQFF. CDR3 in DNA: TGTGCCAACAGCCCCCAATACAACTCCTACAATGAGCAGTTCTTC.

The V gene is TRBV7-3, the J gene TRBJ2-1; D possibly corresponds to TRBD2 (6 bases). This CDR3 has 12 amino acids. Trimming pared 5 bases from V and 10 bases from J, leaving 12 bases between. CDR1 and CDR2 from the germline V gene are SGHTA and FQGTGA. The CDR3 DNA reads as TGTGCCAGCAGCGCCTCGGGAGAGGAGCAGTTCTTC. Translation gives CASSASGEEQFF.

This clone was seen at least ten times. The chain carries TRBV18 and TRBJ1-4; D gene unclear. The V end lost 2 bases, the J end lost 0 bases, and 7 bases lay between the germline ends. CDR1 KGHSH and CDR2 LQKENI come from the germline V gene. The CDR3 spans 15 residues. CDR3 sequence: CASSPRRATNEKLFF. CDR3 coding DNA: TGTGCCAGCTCACCAAGGAGGGCAACTAATGAAAAACTGTTTTTT.

The chain carries TRBV6-5 and TRBJ2-3; 8 positions agree with TRBD2. Trimming at V came to 10 bases and at J to 0 bases, leaving 9 bases not matched to a gene. Germline V gives CDR1 MNHEY, CDR2 SVGAGI. There are 15 residues in the CDR3. CDR3 sequence: CATRNSGASTDTQYF. CDR3 DNA sequence: TGTGCCACCCGTAATAGCGGGGCTAGCACAGATACGCAGTATTTT.

The gene calls are TRBV7-2 and TRBJ1-1, with 9 bases that match TRBD1. The CDR3 runs 19 residues. The V segment lost 5 bases and the J segment 0 bases; nucleotides outside the gene matches: 16. Germline CDR1 SGHTA, CDR2 FQGNSA. The CDR3 region has the DNA TGTGCCAGCAGCCGTACCAGACCGGGACAGGGTACAATGAACACTGAAGCTTTCTTT. Translating it yields CASSRTRPGQGTMNTEAFF. Complete variable domain (other parts from reference TRBV7-2 and TRBJ1-1): GAGVSQSPSNKVTEKGKDVELRCDPISGHTALYWYRQSLGQGLEFLIYFQGNSAPDKSGLPSDRFSAERTGGSVSTLTIQRTQQEDSAVYLCASSRTRPGQGTMNTEAFFGQGTRLTVV.

This chain uses TRBV4-2 with TRBJ1-2, with a possible D match to TRBD1 (6 bases). V was cut by 0 bases and J by 6 bases, with 14 bases left in between. The CDR3 runs 15 residues. Per germline, CDR1 LGHNA and CDR2 YNFKEQ. CDR3 DNA sequence: TGTGCCAGCAGCCAAGATGGTTGGGGGGGCGATGGCTACACCTTC. Translation: CASSQDGWGGDGYTF.

This clone came up a few times. V is TRBV6-5 and J is TRBJ1-4; TRBD1 matches at 8 bases. Germline values: CDR1 MNHEY, CDR2 SVGAGI. The CDR3 consists of 14 residues. V lost 4 bases to trimming and J lost 2 bases; unmatched junction nucleotides: 0. CDR3 amino acids: CASSSGGTNEKLFF. The DNA of the CDR3 is TGTGCCAGCAGTTCAGGGGGCACTAATGAAAAACTGTTTTTT.